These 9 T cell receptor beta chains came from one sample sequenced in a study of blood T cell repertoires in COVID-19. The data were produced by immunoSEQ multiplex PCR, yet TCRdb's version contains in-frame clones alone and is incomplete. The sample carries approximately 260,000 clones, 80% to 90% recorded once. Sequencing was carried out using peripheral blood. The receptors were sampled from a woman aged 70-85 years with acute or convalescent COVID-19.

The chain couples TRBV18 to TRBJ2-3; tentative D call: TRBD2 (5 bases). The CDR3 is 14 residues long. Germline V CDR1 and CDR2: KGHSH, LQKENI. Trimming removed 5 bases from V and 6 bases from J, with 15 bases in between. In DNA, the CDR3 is TGTGCCAGCTCAACTCTCGGACTCCTCGATACGCAGTATTTT. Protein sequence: CASSTLGLLDTQYF.

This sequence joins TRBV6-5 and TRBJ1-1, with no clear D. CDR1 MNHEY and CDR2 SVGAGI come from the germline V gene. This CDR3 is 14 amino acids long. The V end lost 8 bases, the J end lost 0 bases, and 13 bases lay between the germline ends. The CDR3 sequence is CASAFSSLNTEAFF. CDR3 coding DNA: TGTGCCAGCGCCTTTTCGAGTCTGAACACTGAAGCTTTCTTT.

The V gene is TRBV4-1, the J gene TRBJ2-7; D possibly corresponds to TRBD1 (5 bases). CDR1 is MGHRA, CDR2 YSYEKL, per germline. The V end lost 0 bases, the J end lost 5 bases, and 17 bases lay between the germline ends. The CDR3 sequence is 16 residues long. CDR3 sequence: CASSQEVTIGRDEQYF. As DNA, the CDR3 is TGCGCCAGCAGCCAAGAGGTTACCATCGGCAGGGACGAGCAGTACTTC.

Here the CDR3 reads CAWSTGSGNYGYTF. The CDR3, as DNA: TGTGCCTGGAGTACTGGGTCAGGTAACTATGGCTACACCTTC. The V and J genes are TRBV30 and TRBJ1-2; D gene uncertain. This CDR3 comprises 14 residues. The V gene's germline CDR1 is GTSNPN and CDR2 SVGIG (reference sequence). The ends were cut back, 2 bases at V and 1 base at J, with 11 bases in the middle.

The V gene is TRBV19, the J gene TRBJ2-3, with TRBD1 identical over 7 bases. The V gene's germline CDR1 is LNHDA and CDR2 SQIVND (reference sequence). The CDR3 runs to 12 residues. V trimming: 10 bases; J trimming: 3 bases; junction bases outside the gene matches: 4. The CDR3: CATQGLTDTQYF. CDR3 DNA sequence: TGTGCCACACAGGGGCTTACAGATACGCAGTATTTT.

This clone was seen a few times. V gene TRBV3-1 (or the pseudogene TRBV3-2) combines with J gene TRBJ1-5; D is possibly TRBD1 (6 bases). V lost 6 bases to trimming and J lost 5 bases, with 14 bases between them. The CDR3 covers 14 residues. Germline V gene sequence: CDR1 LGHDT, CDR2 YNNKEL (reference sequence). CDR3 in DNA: TGTGCCAGCAGTTTCGGACAGATTGATCAGCCCCAGCATTTT. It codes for CASSFGQIDQPQHF.

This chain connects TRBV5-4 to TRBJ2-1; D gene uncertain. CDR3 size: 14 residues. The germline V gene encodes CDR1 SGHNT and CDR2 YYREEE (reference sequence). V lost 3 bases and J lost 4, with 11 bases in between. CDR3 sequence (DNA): TGTGCCAGCAGCTCATCAACTAAGTACAATGAGCAGTTCTTC. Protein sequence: CASSSSTKYNEQFF.

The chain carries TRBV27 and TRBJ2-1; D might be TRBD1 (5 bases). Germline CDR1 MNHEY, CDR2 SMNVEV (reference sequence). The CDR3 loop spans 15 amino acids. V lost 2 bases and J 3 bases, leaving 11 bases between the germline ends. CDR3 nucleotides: TGTGCCAGCAGTTTACGGACAAACATCTACAATGAGCAGTTCTTC. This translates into CASSLRTNIYNEQFF.

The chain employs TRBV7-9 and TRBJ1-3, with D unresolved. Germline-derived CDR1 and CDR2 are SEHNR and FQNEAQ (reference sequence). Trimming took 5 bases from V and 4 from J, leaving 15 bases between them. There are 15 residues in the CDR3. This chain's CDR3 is CASSPRGLGGNTIYF. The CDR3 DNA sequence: TGTGCCAGCAGCCCCCGAGGCCTTGGGGGAAACACCATATATTTT.